This T cell receptor beta chain was identified in a study of graft-versus-host responses after intestinal transplantation. Measured with immunoSEQ multiplex PCR; TCRdb has only the in-frame clones, and not every one. The sample includes 60,000 to 90,000 clones, roughly 87% seen only once; the top ten take about 1.3%. This clone was observed at least ten times. What it binds is unknown. CDR1 is SGDLS and CDR2 is YYNGEE in the germline V gene. Trimming took off 0 bases at V and 6 bases at J, with 9 bases between the two ends. The CDR3 is made up of 13 amino acids. This sequence joins TRBV9 and TRBJ1-2; TRBD1 is a possible D gene (6 bases). The receptor was derived from a human donor who received an intestinal transplant. Sequences were derived from unstimulated CD8+ T cells sorted from spleen or lymph node cells, sampled before intestinal transplant. The CDR3 DNA reads TGTGCCAGCAGCGTAGGGTCAGGGGATGGCTACACCTTC. Residues: CASSVGSGDGYTF. Combining the CDR3 with reference TRBV9 and TRBJ1-2 gives the whole variable domain DSGVTQTPKHLITATGQRVTLRCSPRSGDLSVYWYQQSLDQGLQFLIQYYNGEERAKGNILERFSAQQFPDLHSELNLSSLELGDSALYFCASSVGSGDGYTFGSGTRLTVV.